Each of the 12 T cell receptor beta chains below was sequenced from the same sample in a study of blood T cell repertoires in COVID-19 (dated by TCRdb to 2020 to 2021). Libraries were constructed by the immunoSEQ multiplex PCR assay. Imported from immuneACCESS, the table was reduced by TCRdb to in-frame sequences with V and J called. These copies leave out some clones; in studies compared against another copy, an unresolved V gene accounts for under half, and the cause of the remainder is not known. The sample table records more than 90,000 clones; around 90% of these occur just once. The top ten clonotypes cover around a sixth of the sample. The sample was peripheral blood. Every receptor here comes from a man aged 50-59 years with acute or convalescent COVID-19.

The chain combines TRBV4-2 with TRBJ2-5; D unresolved. V lost 0 bases and J 4 bases, leaving 9 bases between the germline ends. CDR1 is LGHNA, CDR2 YNFKEQ, per germline. The length of the CDR3 is 14 residues. The CDR3 DNA reads TGTGCCAGCAGCCAAGATGCAGGCGCAGAGACCCAGTACTTC. Amino acids: CASSQDAGAETQYF.

V is TRBV6-2 or TRBV6-3 and J is TRBJ2-7; 7 bases agree with TRBD1. The length of the CDR3 is 14 residues. Germline V gene sequence: CDR1 MNHEY, CDR2 SVGEGT. The V gene end was trimmed by 2 bases and the J gene end by 3 bases; junction bases not matched to a gene: 4. The CDR3 DNA sequence: TGTGCCAGCAGTTACGGGACAGCGCGCTACGAGCAGTACTTC. Translated: CASSYGTARYEQYF.

The gene calls are TRBV18 and TRBJ2-2; the D gene is possibly TRBD2 (5 bases). Trimming took off 3 bases at V and 5 bases at J, with 13 bases between the two ends. In germline, CDR1 is KGHSH, CDR2 LQKENI. This CDR3 has 15 residues. The CDR3 spells CASSPQLGMTGELFF. Here the CDR3 DNA reads TGTGCCAGCTCACCGCAACTAGGGATGACCGGGGAGCTGTTTTTT.

The chain couples TRBV6-5 to TRBJ1-2; 7 bases are shared with TRBD1. The CDR3 has 14 amino acids. CDR1 and CDR2 (germline): MNHEY, SVGAGI. V was clipped by 6 bases and J by 2 bases; unmatched bases: 6. CDR3 in amino acids: CASRGPGQNYGYTF. In DNA, the CDR3 is TGTGCCAGCAGGGGACCGGGACAGAACTATGGCTACACCTTC.

V gene TRBV6-1 combines with J gene TRBJ1-2, with 12 bases identical to TRBD1. With V trimmed by 4 bases and J by 4 bases, 16 bases remained unmatched. CDR1 MNHNS and CDR2 SASEGT come from the germline V gene. The CDR3 sequence is 19 residues long. The CDR3 DNA is TGTGCCAGCAGTGTAGGTAGAGGGACAGGGGGCGTCAATCGCTATGGCTACACCTTC. It is translated as CASSVGRGTGGVNRYGYTF.

The chain is built from TRBV28 and TRBJ1-1; D possibly corresponds to TRBD1 (5 bases). Trimming removed 6 bases at V and 11 bases at J, with 16 bases between. CDR3 length: 12 amino acids. Germline CDR1 reads MDHEN; CDR2 reads SYDVKM. CDR3 bases: TGTGCCAGCAGCCCTCGCCCAACAGGTGCTTTCTTT. Translation: CASSPRPTGAFF.

The chain's CDR3 is CASSGGQGGYGYTF. DNA of the CDR3: TGTGCCAGTAGTGGCGGACAGGGCGGATATGGCTACACCTTC. This chain joins TRBV19 and TRBJ1-2; 8 bases are a match to TRBD1. The germline gives CDR1 LNHDA, CDR2 SQIVND (reference sequence). Losses at the gene ends were 5 bases for V and 5 bases for J; bases not matched to a gene: 7. The CDR3 totals 14 residues.

The chain joins TRBV14 to TRBJ2-1; 8 bases map to TRBD1. Germline V CDR1 and CDR2: SGHDN, FVKESK. Germline trimming cut 6 bases from V and 7 bases from J; bases unmatched to any gene: 11. The CDR3 consists of 15 residues. CDR3 bases: TGTGCCAGCAGTCCTCAGGGGGCTTATTCTAATGAGCAGTTCTTC. This translates into CASSPQGAYSNEQFF. The full variable domain, rest sourced from reference TRBV14 and TRBJ2-1, is EAGVTQFPSHSVIEKGQTVTLRCDPISGHDNLYWYRRVMGKEIKFLLHFVKESKQDESGMPNNRFLAERTGGTYSTLKVQPAELEDSGVYFCASSPQGAYSNEQFFGPGTRLTVL.

The chain couples TRBV2 to TRBJ1-6; 7 bases align to TRBD1. V shed 6 bases, J shed 7 bases, and the junction held 6 bases outside the gene matches. The CDR3 length is 14 residues. Germline CDR1 and CDR2: SNHLY and FYNNEI. The CDR3 coding sequence is TGTGCCAGCAGGGCCGGGACAGCCAATTCACCCCTCCACTTT. Translating it yields CASRAGTANSPLHF.

The chain recombines TRBV28 with TRBJ1-1, with 10 bases matching TRBD1. Trimming took 2 bases from V and 6 from J; bases not matched to a gene: 0. Germline-derived CDR1 and CDR2 are MDHEN and SYDVKM. The CDR3 sequence is 13 residues long. The CDR3 region is CASSLGTGAEAFF. DNA for the CDR3: TGTGCCAGCAGTTTAGGGACAGGGGCTGAAGCTTTCTTT.

The chain employs TRBV4-2 and TRBJ1-4, with D unclear. Looked up from germline, CDR1 is LGHNA and CDR2 is YNFKEQ. This CDR3 contains 15 residues. V was pared by 1 base and J by 6 bases, with 12 bases between. For the CDR3, the DNA is TGTGCCAGCAGCCAAGGTCGGTCATTTGATGAAAAACTGTTTTTT. Translated, it gives CASSQGRSFDEKLFF.

The chain combines TRBV5-1 with TRBJ1-1; tentative D call: TRBD1 (6 bases). The germline gives CDR1 SGHRS, CDR2 YFSETQ. V gave up 0 bases and J gave up 2 bases, with 11 bases separating them. The CDR3 loop spans 15 amino acids. CDR3 DNA: TGCGCCAGCAGCTTGGATGGCAGGGGCAACACTGAAGCTTTCTTT. It is translated as CASSLDGRGNTEAFF. The full variable domain, rest sourced from reference TRBV5-1 and TRBJ1-1, is KAGVTQTPRYLIKTRGQQVTLSCSPISGHRSVSWYQQTPGQGLQFLFEYFSETQRNKGNFPGRFSGRQFSNSRSEMNVSTLELGDSALYLCASSLDGRGNTEAFFGQGTRLTVV.